Given below is one TCR beta chain in context. Its antigen is undetermined. The record originates from a study of cytomegalovirus exposure and HLA in healthy donors. Across the whole study: The study placed less than 90% of its 398 genotyped donors in the Caucasian-associated ancestry cluster.

The PCR was carried out with 60 Vbeta primers and 13 Jbeta primers. TCRdb's copy holds only in-frame clones and misses some; the assay was immunoSEQ multiplex PCR. This table holds about 160,000 clones, around 88% found once. General observations from the study: Most of the TCR beta V segments (in an earlier analysis) were productive either about 87% or about 30% of the time.

The V segment lost 1 base and the J segment 4 bases; nucleotides outside the gene matches: 7. Germline loops: CDR1 SGHDT, CDR2 YYEEEE. CDR3 length equals 16 residues. Source material: PBMCs. This sequence originates from a woman in her 30s in good health and CMV-seronegative. The V gene is TRBV5-6, the J gene TRBJ2-1; 8 bases align to TRBD1. CDR3 nucleotide sequence: TGTGCCAGCAGCTTGTATGTAGGACAGGGATACAATGAGCAGTTCTTC. Translating it yields CASSLYVGQGYNEQFF.